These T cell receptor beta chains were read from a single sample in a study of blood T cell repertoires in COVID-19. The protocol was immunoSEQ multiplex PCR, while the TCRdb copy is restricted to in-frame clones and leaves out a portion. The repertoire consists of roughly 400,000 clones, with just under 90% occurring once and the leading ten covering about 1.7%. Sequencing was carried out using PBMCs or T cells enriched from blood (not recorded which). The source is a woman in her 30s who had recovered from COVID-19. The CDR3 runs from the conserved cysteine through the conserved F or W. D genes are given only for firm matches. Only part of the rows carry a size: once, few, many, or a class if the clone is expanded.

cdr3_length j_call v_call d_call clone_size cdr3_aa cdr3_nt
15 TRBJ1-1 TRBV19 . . CASSMNPGMNTEAFF TGTGCCAGTAGTATGAATCCCGGGATGAACACTGAAGCTTTCTTT
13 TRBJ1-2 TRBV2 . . CASPADPYYGYTF TGTGCCAGCCCCGCAGATCCCTACTATGGCTACACCTTC
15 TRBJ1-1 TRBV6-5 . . CATYPQWGRDTEAFF TGTGCCACCTACCCCCAGTGGGGGAGGGACACTGAAGCTTTCTTT
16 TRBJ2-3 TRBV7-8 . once CASSLFPGLSTDTQYF TGTGCCAGCAGCTTATTTCCAGGGCTTAGCACAGATACGCAGTATTTT
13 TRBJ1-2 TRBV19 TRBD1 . CASSTTGNYGYTF TGTGCCAGTAGTACGACAGGGAACTATGGCTACACCTTC
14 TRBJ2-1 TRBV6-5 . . CASSSQGTYNEQFF TGTGCCAGCAGCTCACAGGGAACCTACAATGAGCAGTTCTTC
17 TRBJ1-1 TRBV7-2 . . CASSLRAGQNSNTEAFF TGTGCCAGCAGCTTAAGGGCCGGACAGAACTCGAACACTGAAGCTTTCTTT
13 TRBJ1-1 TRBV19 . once CASSIIRATEAFF TGTGCCAGTAGTATTATCAGGGCGACTGAAGCTTTCTTT
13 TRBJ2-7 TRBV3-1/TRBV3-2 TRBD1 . CASSQQGVGEQYF TGTGCCAGCAGCCAACAGGGGGTGGGGGAGCAGTACTTC
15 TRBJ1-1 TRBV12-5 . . CASGSRQILNTEAFF TGTGCTAGTGGTTCCCGACAGATCCTGAACACTGAAGCTTTCTTT
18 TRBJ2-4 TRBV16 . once CASSQVLSGSVGKNIQYF TGTGCCAGCAGCCAAGTACTCTCCGGGAGTGTTGGTAAAAACATTCAGTACTTC
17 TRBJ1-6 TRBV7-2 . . CASSLKGPSSYNSPLHF TGTGCCAGCAGCTTAAAGGGGCCGAGCTCCTATAATTCACCCCTCCACTTT
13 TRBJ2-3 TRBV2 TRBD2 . CAGSGRGTDTQYF TGTGCCGGTAGCGGGAGAGGCACAGATACGCAGTATTTT
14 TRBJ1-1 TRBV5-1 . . CASREASMNTEAFF TGCGCCAGCAGGGAGGCCTCTATGAACACTGAAGCTTTCTTT
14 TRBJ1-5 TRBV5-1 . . CASSPGQGNQPQHF TGCGCCAGCAGCCCGGGTCAGGGAAATCAGCCCCAGCATTTT
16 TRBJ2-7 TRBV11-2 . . CASTVGRIPGFYEQYF TGTGCCAGCACCGTAGGGAGAATCCCGGGGTTCTACGAGCAGTACTTC
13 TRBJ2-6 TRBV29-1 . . CSVGGAGANVLTF TGCAGCGTCGGGGGTGCTGGGGCCAACGTCCTGACTTTC
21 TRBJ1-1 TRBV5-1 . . CASSLVGAVRSHLIKNTEAFF TGCGCCAGCAGCTTGGTGGGGGCGGTACGCAGCCACTTAATTAAGAACACTGAAGCTTTCTTT
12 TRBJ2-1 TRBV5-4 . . CASSLSRGEQFF TGTGCCAGCAGCTTGTCCAGGGGTGAGCAGTTCTTC
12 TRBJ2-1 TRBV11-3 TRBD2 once CASSQTSGEQFF TGTGCCAGCAGCCAAACTAGCGGGGAACAGTTCTTC
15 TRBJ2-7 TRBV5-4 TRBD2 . CASSLESSGLWEQYF TGTGCCAGCAGCTTGGAGTCTAGCGGGCTTTGGGAGCAGTACTTC
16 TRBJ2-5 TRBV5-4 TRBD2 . CASSSGLAGIQETQYF TGTGCCAGCAGCTCCGGACTAGCGGGGATCCAAGAGACCCAGTACTTC
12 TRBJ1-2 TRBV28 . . CASSAGGEGYTF TGTGCCAGCAGCGCCGGGGGGGAGGGCTACACCTTC
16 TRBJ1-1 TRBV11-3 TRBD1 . CASSSRTGARTTEAFF TGTGCCAGCAGCTCCCGGACAGGGGCGAGGACCACTGAAGCTTTCTTT
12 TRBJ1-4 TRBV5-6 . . CASSLTGEKLFF TGTGCCAGCAGCTTGACAGGAGAAAAACTGTTTTTT
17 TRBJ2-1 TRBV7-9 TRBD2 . CASSLGGSGTGYNEQFF TGTGCCAGCAGCTTAGGAGGGAGCGGGACTGGATACAATGAGCAGTTCTTC
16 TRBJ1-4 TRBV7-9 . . CASSSGNLPPNEKLFF TGTGCCAGCAGCTCGGGGAACCTACCCCCTAATGAAAAACTGTTTTTT
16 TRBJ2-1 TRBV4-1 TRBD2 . CASNRVAGGDYNEQFF TGCGCCAGCAACAGAGTAGCGGGAGGGGACTACAATGAGCAGTTCTTC
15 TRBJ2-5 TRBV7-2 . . CASSLAVGRVETQYF TGTGCCAGCAGCCTGGCCGTCGGGAGAGTCGAGACCCAGTACTTC
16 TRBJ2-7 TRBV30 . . CAWTPGGSYLSYEQYF TGTGCCTGGACCCCGGGTGGGAGCTATTTATCCTACGAGCAGTACTTC
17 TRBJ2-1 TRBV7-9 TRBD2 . CASSTWQGIAGSNEQFF TGTGCCAGCAGCACCTGGCAAGGGATAGCGGGGAGTAATGAGCAGTTCTTC
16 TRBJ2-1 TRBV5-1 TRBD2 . CASSLAARGGYNEQFF TGCGCCAGCAGCTTGGCCGCGCGGGGGGGATACAATGAGCAGTTCTTC
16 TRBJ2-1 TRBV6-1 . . CASSEKLGGSYNEQFF TGTGCCAGCAGTGAAAAGTTGGGGGGCTCCTACAATGAGCAGTTCTTC
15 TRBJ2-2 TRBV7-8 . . CASSRLLRNTGELFF TGTGCCAGCAGCCGTTTGTTGCGGAACACCGGGGAGCTGTTTTTT
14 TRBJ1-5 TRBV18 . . CASSPNSPNQPQHF TGTGCCAGCTCACCAAACAGCCCGAATCAGCCCCAGCATTTT
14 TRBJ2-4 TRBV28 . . CASSQTRAKNIQYF TGTGCCAGCAGCCAAACGAGAGCCAAAAACATTCAGTACTTC
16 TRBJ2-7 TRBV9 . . CASSESGGTFVYEQYF TGTGCCAGCAGCGAGAGTGGGGGGACGTTTGTCTACGAGCAGTACTTC
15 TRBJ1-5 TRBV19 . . CASTRVFQGNQPQHF TGTGCCAGTACCCGGGTGTTCCAAGGCAATCAGCCCCAGCATTTT
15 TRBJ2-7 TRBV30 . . CAWNNFRLEPYEQYF TGTGCCTGGAATAACTTCAGACTGGAGCCCTACGAGCAGTACTTC
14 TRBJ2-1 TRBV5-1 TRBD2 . CASLGPGGPGEQFF TGCGCCTCCCTCGGACCGGGAGGGCCCGGTGAGCAGTTCTTC
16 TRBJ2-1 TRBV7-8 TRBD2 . CASSLGTSGTYNEQFF TGTGCCAGCAGCTTAGGTACTAGCGGGACCTACAATGAGCAGTTCTTC
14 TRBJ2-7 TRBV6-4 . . CASSGRTRNYEQYF TGTGCCAGCAGCGGGCGGACTCGCAACTACGAGCAGTACTTC
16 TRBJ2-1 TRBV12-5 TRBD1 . CASGLVVGQSYNEQFF TGTGCTAGTGGTTTGGTGGTGGGACAGTCCTACAATGAGCAGTTCTTC
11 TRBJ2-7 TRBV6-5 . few CASSQQGEQYF TGTGCCAGCAGCCAGCAGGGTGAGCAGTACTTC
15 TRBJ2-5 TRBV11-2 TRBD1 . CASSPIRQGLGTQYF TGTGCCAGCAGCCCGATTCGACAGGGCCTTGGGACCCAGTACTTC
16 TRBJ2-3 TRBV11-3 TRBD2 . CASSSTRAGETDTQYF TGTGCCAGCAGCTCCACACGGGCGGGGGAGACAGATACGCAGTATTTT
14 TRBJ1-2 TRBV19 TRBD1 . CASIGQGANYGYTF TGTGCCAGTATCGGACAGGGGGCTAACTATGGCTACACCTTC
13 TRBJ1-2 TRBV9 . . CASSVTGNYGYTF TGTGCCAGCAGCGTAACAGGGAACTATGGCTACACCTTC